Listed here are 18 T cell receptor beta chains from one sample, sequenced in a study of shared T cell receptors in the human thymus. The protocol was immunoSEQ multiplex PCR, while the TCRdb copy is restricted to in-frame clones and leaves out a portion. The table lists around 730,000 clones, 70% to 90% of them singletons. In addition, the sample was reused for a study of human thymus T cells.

Sequenced: thymocytes. All receptors derive from a girl under three years old with a congenital heart defect.

This chain links TRBV18 with TRBJ2-3; 16 bases are a match to TRBD2. V was pared by 6 bases and J by 4 bases, with 13 bases of the junction left unmatched. The length of the CDR3 is 19 residues. Germline-derived CDR1 and CDR2 are KGHSH and LQKENI. The CDR3, as DNA: TGTGCCAGCTCTCCCCTCGGGACTAGCGGGGGGGCCCCGGCAGATACGCAGTATTTT. Translation: CASSPLGTSGGAPADTQYF.

This clone was counted a single time. The chain employs TRBV25-1 and TRBJ2-1, with TRBD2 as a possible D gene (7 bases). The V gene lost 1 base and the J gene lost 4 bases, with 17 bases spanning the gap. The CDR3 length is 17 residues. Germline V gene data show CDR1 as MGHDK and CDR2 as SYGVNS. CDR3 nucleotides: TGTGCCAGCAGTGAATTTTCTTGGGGGGGCCTATACAATGAGCAGTTCTTC. It specifies CASSEFSWGGLYNEQFF.

This chain joins TRBV15 and TRBJ2-7, with D tentatively TRBD1 (5 bases). Germline-derived CDR1 and CDR2 are LNHNV and YYDKDF (reference sequence). Between the trimmed V and J ends, which lost 1 base and 6 bases, there was a span of 13 bases. The CDR3 consists of 14 residues. CDR3 nucleotide sequence: TGTGCCACCAGCAGAGTCAGGGCCCAGTCCGAGCAGTACTTC. Its translation: CATSRVRAQSEQYF.

Only one count was recorded for this clone. The chain employs TRBV29-1 and TRBJ1-1; D might be TRBD1 (5 bases). The V end lost 6 bases, the J end lost 4 bases, and 24 bases lay between the germline ends. This CDR3 has 16 amino acids. CDR1 is SQVTM and CDR2 is ANQGSEA in the germline V gene. The CDR3 loop reads CSVHPSGSLRGTEAFF. CDR3 nucleotide sequence: TGCAGCGTGCACCCCTCCGGGAGCTTGAGGGGCACTGAAGCTTTCTTT. Using reference TRBV29-1 and TRBJ1-1 for the parts outside the CDR3, the full variable domain is SAVISQKPSRDICQRGTSLTIQCQVDSQVTMMFWYRQQPGQSLTLIATANQGSEATYESGFVIDKFPISRPNLTFSTLTVSNMSPEDSSIYLCSVHPSGSLRGTEAFFGQGTRLTVV.

V is TRBV10-3 and J is TRBJ2-7; the match to TRBD1 covers 9 bases. Trimming at V came to 4 bases and at J to 3 bases, leaving 4 bases not matched to a gene. This CDR3 contains 14 residues. Germline assignment: CDR1 ENHRY and CDR2 SYGVKD. CDR3 loop: CAISGTGESYEQYF. The CDR3 coding sequence is TGTGCCATCAGTGGGACAGGGGAAAGCTACGAGCAGTACTTC.

The chain employs TRBV19 and TRBJ2-7, with 7 bases fitting TRBD2. Germline V lookup: CDR1 LNHDA, CDR2 SQIVND (reference sequence). V was clipped by 5 bases and J by 3 bases; unmatched bases: 10. This CDR3 is built from 15 residues. The CDR3 nucleotides are TGTGCCAGTAGTCTTCTAGCGGAGCCCCACTACGAGCAGTACTTC. It encodes CASSLLAEPHYEQYF.

This sequence joins TRBV9 and TRBJ1-2; D perhaps matches TRBD1 (5 bases). Germline CDR1 reads SGDLS; CDR2 reads YYNGEE. V was cut by 0 bases and J by 10 bases, with 13 bases left in between. This CDR3 is 13 amino acids long. CDR3 protein: CASSVGAGENYTF. The DNA of the CDR3 is TGTGCCAGCAGCGTAGGGGCGGGGGAGAACTACACCTTC. The variable domain in full, completed from reference TRBV9 and TRBJ1-2, reads DSGVTQTPKHLITATGQRVTLRCSPRSGDLSVYWYQQSLDQGLQFLIQYYNGEERAKGNILERFSAQQFPDLHSELNLSSLELGDSALYFCASSVGAGENYTFGSGTRLTVV.

The V gene is TRBV7-2, the J gene TRBJ1-5; a possible D gene is TRBD1 (6 bases). Trimming took 3 bases from V and 7 from J, leaving 13 bases between them. The CDR3 length is 14 residues. CDR1 and CDR2 from the germline V gene are SGHTA and FQGNSA. CDR3 loop: CASSFNRARQPQHF. CDR3 nucleotides: TGTGCCAGCAGCTTCAACAGGGCCCGACAGCCCCAGCATTTT.

The V gene is TRBV9, the J gene TRBJ2-2; 10 bases match TRBD2. Germline CDR1 reads SGDLS; CDR2 reads YYNGEE. V trimming: 2 bases; J trimming: 6 bases; junction bases outside the gene matches: 16. The CDR3 sequence is 19 residues long. The CDR3 coding sequence is TGTGCCAGCAGCGTCGGTAGCGGGGGGCCCAACCCAACACCCGGGGAGCTGTTTTTT. This sequence encodes CASSVGSGGPNPTPGELFF.

The CDR3: CASSVGTGSGDTQYF. The CDR3 DNA sequence: TGTGCCAGCAGCGTAGGGACAGGGTCTGGAGATACGCAGTATTTT. V gene TRBV9 combines with J gene TRBJ2-3, with 8 bases fitting TRBD1. The CDR3 is made up of 15 amino acids. V trimming: 0 bases; J trimming: 5 bases; junction bases outside the gene matches: 5. Germline loops: CDR1 SGDLS, CDR2 YYNGEE.

CDR3 DNA: TGCGCCAGCAGCCTTGGGACTAGCGGGGTCACAGATACGCAGTATTTT. Translated, it gives CASSLGTSGVTDTQYF. The J gene is TRBJ2-3, the V gene TRBV4-1; 13 bases agree with TRBD2. The germline CDR1 and CDR2 sequences are MGHRA and YSYEKL. The V segment lost 4 bases and the J segment 2 bases; nucleotides outside the gene matches: 3. The CDR3 contains 16 residues.

A few counts support this clone. The CDR3 reads CASSIHPVQGLRGYTF. The CDR3 DNA is TGTGCCAGTAGCATACATCCCGTACAGGGGTTGAGAGGCTACACCTTC. The chain joins TRBV19 to TRBJ1-2, with TRBD1 matching 7 bases. V shed 6 bases, J shed 8 bases, and the junction held 18 bases outside the gene matches. The CDR3 consists of 16 residues. The V gene's germline CDR1 is LNHDA and CDR2 SQIVND (reference sequence).

V and J are TRBV25-1 and TRBJ1-1, with D unclear. Per germline, CDR1 MGHDK and CDR2 SYGVNS. Trimming pared 1 base from V and 4 bases from J, leaving 10 bases between. CDR3 length: 14 amino acids. The CDR3 bases are TGTGCCAGCAGTGAATCTGAGAAGTTCACTGAAGCTTTCTTT. This encodes CASSESEKFTEAFF.

The chain carries TRBV18 and TRBJ2-3; TRBD2 aligns across 13 bases. Trimming removed 1 base from V and 1 base from J; junction bases left unmatched: 11. Looked up from germline, CDR1 is KGHSH and CDR2 is LQKENI. The CDR3 covers 20 residues. CDR3 coding DNA: TGTGCCAGCTCACCACGGGGACTAGCGGGGTCCCGACTGGGCACAGATACGCAGTATTTT. Protein product: CASSPRGLAGSRLGTDTQYF.

V gene TRBV29-1 combines with J gene TRBJ1-1; D is perhaps TRBD1 (5 bases). Germline V gene lookup returns CDR1 SQVTM and CDR2 ANQGSEA. The CDR3 length is 13 residues. V dropped 5 bases and J dropped 1 base, with 11 bases sitting between them. DNA for the CDR3: TGCAGCGTTAAGACAGAAGAGAACACTGAAGCTTTCTTT. It encodes CSVKTEENTEAFF.

The chain uses TRBV6-1 and TRBJ1-2, with a weak D call TRBD1 (5 bases). Trimming shortened V by 4 bases and J by 3 bases, and 18 bases separated the two germline ends. The germline V gene encodes CDR1 MNHNS and CDR2 SASEGT. This CDR3 is built from 16 residues. In DNA, the CDR3 is TGTGCCAGCAGTGGTGGGACTTACCCCCGGGACTATGGCTACACCTTC. Translation: CASSGGTYPRDYGYTF.

The rearrangement joins TRBV4-3 to TRBJ1-6; 8 positions agree with TRBD1. In germline, CDR1 is LGHNA, CDR2 YSLEER. V shed 3 bases and J 9 bases; nucleotides not matched to a gene: 13. There are 17 residues in the CDR3. CDR3 in DNA: TGCGCCAGCAGCCAGGCGATGATCAGGGGGCGCGGTTCACCCCTCCACTTT. This translates into CASSQAMIRGRGSPLHF.

This sequence joins TRBV27 and TRBJ1-5; maybe TRBD1 (6 bases). Germline CDR1 reads MNHEY; CDR2 reads SMNVEV (reference sequence). V dropped 5 bases and J dropped 3 bases, with 20 bases sitting between them. This CDR3 is 17 amino acids long. The CDR3 nucleotides are TGTGCCAGCAGTCACGTGGGAACAGGGATCCCCAATCAGCCCCAGCATTTT. Protein: CASSHVGTGIPNQPQHF.